This T cell receptor (beta chain) was found in a study of metastatic and nonmetastatic thyroid tumors. Study background: Malignant thyroid and benign thyroid patients provided blood and tumor or nodule tissue whose repertoires were compared. Broader study findings: Relative to benign nodules, malignant thyroid tumors were reportedly characterized by significantly elevated TCR beta diversity in blood and tumor.

This clone has at least ten counts. Its antigen is unidentified. The entire patient cohort was treatment-naive prior to thyroid surgery. Per the authors' pipeline: Clinicopathological groups differed in CDR3, with these differences serving to build a distant-metastasis classifier for papillary thyroid cancer. TCRdb reanalyzed the PCR reads via MiXCR. TCRdb, not the authors, supplied the V and J calls. The repertoire holds fewer than 25,000 clones, with around 15% as singletons. The CDR3 contains 15 residues. Germline loops: CDR1 SQVTM, CDR2 ANQGSEA. Trimming stripped 2 bases from V and 3 bases from J, with 16 bases between.

The rearrangement joins TRBV29-1 to TRBJ1-1; a possible D gene is TRBD1 (6 bases). This receptor was obtained from a female donor with papillary thyroid cancer or a benign thyroid nodule (not recorded which). Some clones in this sample may be carry-over from other donors' samples. The material sequenced was blood. The CDR3 nucleotides are TGCAGCGTTGAAAGGTGGGGGGGGCGGGACACTGAAGCTTTCTTT. Residues: CSVERWGGRDTEAFF.